This is a list of T cell receptor beta chains from one sample in a study of blood T cell repertoires in COVID-19. The table came from immunoSEQ multiplex PCR; TCRdb's copy has only in-frame clones and leaves some out. The sample contains around 100,000 clones, 80% of which appear only once. The specimen sequenced was peripheral blood. These receptors were obtained from a man aged 65 to 85 with active or convalescent COVID-19. CDR3s include the opening cysteine and the closing phenylalanine or tryptophan. The D gene is left open where the match is weak. For some rows the clone size is stated as once, few or many, or as a class when expanded; others skip it.

j_call | v_call | d_call | clone_size | cdr3_nt | cdr3_aa
TRBJ2-7 | TRBV25-1 | TRBD1 | NA | TGTGCCAGCAGTGGAGCTAGCAGGGGGACAGGGGCCTACGAGCAGTACTTC | CASSGASRGTGAYEQYF
TRBJ1-5 | TRBV28 | TRBD1 | once | TGTGCCAGCAGCCGTATCACAGGGGATAGCAATCAGCCCCAGCATTTT | CASSRITGDSNQPQHF
TRBJ2-7 | TRBV6-5 | NA | NA | TGTGCCAGCAGTTACCTCCAGGGGGGATACGAGCAGTACTTC | CASSYLQGGYEQYF
TRBJ1-1 | TRBV11-2 | TRBD1 | NA | TGTGCCAGCAGCCCCCGACAGGGCAGGGCGAACACTGAAGCTTTCTTT | CASSPRQGRANTEAFF
TRBJ1-1 | TRBV27 | NA | NA | TGTGCCAGCAGTTTATTCGGACAGAACACTGAAGCTTTCTTT | CASSLFGQNTEAFF
TRBJ1-2 | TRBV9 | NA | NA | TGTGCCAGCAGCTACGACAGCAACTATGGCTACACCTTC | CASSYDSNYGYTF
TRBJ1-2 | TRBV4-3 | NA | NA | TGCGCCAGCAGCCAAGACGGTAACTATGGCTACACCTTC | CASSQDGNYGYTF
TRBJ2-1 | TRBV5-6 | TRBD1 | few | TGTGCCAGCAGCTGGAGACAGGGGGCGAAAATAGGGGAGCAGTTCTTC | CASSWRQGAKIGEQFF
TRBJ2-1 | TRBV30 | TRBD2 | NA | TGTGCCTGGATGTGGGTAGCGGGGGACTACAATGAGCAGTTCTTC | CAWMWVAGDYNEQFF
TRBJ1-4 | TRBV28 | TRBD1 | few | TGTGCCAGCAGTTCGCCGGGACAGGGTAATGAAAAACTGTTTTTT | CASSSPGQGNEKLFF
TRBJ2-1 | TRBV7-9 | TRBD2 | once | TGTGCCAGCACCCCGCGGGGTCTAGCGGGGTACAATGAGCAGTTCTTC | CASTPRGLAGYNEQFF
TRBJ2-3 | TRBV13 | NA | NA | TGTGCCAGCAGCCCTGGGGGACTGATCACAGATACGCAGTATTTT | CASSPGGLITDTQYF
TRBJ2-2 | TRBV7-3 | TRBD1 | NA | TGTGCCAGCAGCTTGGCAGGGGGCCACGGGGAGCTGTTTTTT | CASSLAGGHGELFF
TRBJ2-5 | TRBV3-1/TRBV3-2 | NA | NA | TGTGCCAGCAGCCAATCTGGAGGCAACCAAGAGACCCAGTACTTC | CASSQSGGNQETQYF